What follows describes a single T cell receptor (beta chain). Its cognate antigen is unknown. With V trimmed by 5 bases and J by 2 bases, 15 bases remained unmatched. This CDR3 has 18 residues. From germline, CDR1 is SEHNR and CDR2 FQNEAQ (reference sequence). These data belong to a study of cytomegalovirus exposure and HLA in healthy donors. Study details: From some 190 million T cells, an earlier analysis saw some 120 million unique TCR beta sequences.

13 Jbeta primers and 60 Vbeta primers were used for the PCR. Only in-frame clones appear in the TCRdb table, and some are missing; sequencing was by immunoSEQ multiplex PCR. This table lists about 160,000 clones. Though probably carrying unrecorded immune exposures, donors were nominally healthy at sampling. Study-level results: Likely technical artifact: a cluster of highly shared sequence variants. CMV serostatus alone was available as immune exposure information.

The source material was PBMCs. The sequence was obtained from a man between 25 and 39 years old in good health and CMV-seronegative. The chain combines TRBV7-9 with TRBJ2-1; TRBD2 aligns across 7 bases. The CDR3 sequence: CASSGGSRSGRAYNEQFF. The CDR3 nucleotides are TGTGCCAGCAGCGGTGGGTCCCGTAGTGGGAGGGCCTACAATGAGCAGTTCTTC.